This is a list of T cell receptor beta chains from one sample in a study of graft-versus-host responses after intestinal transplantation. Their cognate antigens are unknown. Profiled with immunoSEQ multiplex PCR; TCRdb holds only in-frame clones, not every one. The table lists more than 70,000 clones, roughly 85% of them singletons. The sequenced sample was unstimulated CD4+ T cells sorted from spleen or lymph node cells, obtained before intestinal transplant. Source of these receptors: a human donor who received an intestinal transplant. CDR3s include the opening cysteine and the closing phenylalanine or tryptophan. D genes are given only for firm matches. Clone size, where shown, is once, few, many, or a class for clones that have expanded.

size: .; V: TRBV30; J: TRBJ1-6; D: .; CDR3: CAYYSYNSPLHF; DNA: TGTGCCTACTACTCCTATAATTCACCCCTCCACTTT
size: .; V: TRBV6-5; J: TRBJ2-5; D: .; CDR3: CASSYSSGHRLEQYF; DNA: TGTGCCAGCAGTTACTCCTCGGGACACCGACTGGAGCAGTACTTC
size: .; V: TRBV10-2; J: TRBJ2-5; D: .; CDR3: CASSSGGETQYF; DNA: TGCGCCAGCAGTAGCGGCGGGGAGACCCAGTACTTC
size: once; V: TRBV6-5; J: TRBJ2-7; D: .; CDR3: CASSYLSGSSYEQYF; DNA: TGTGCCAGCAGTTACCTAAGCGGCTCCTCCTACGAGCAGTACTTC
size: .; V: TRBV5-1; J: TRBJ2-1; D: TRBD2; CDR3: CASSFTSGGVNEQFF; DNA: TGCGCCAGCAGCTTTACTAGCGGGGGGGTCAATGAGCAGTTCTTC
size: .; V: TRBV28; J: TRBJ1-5; D: TRBD1; CDR3: CASKTGGSQPQHF; DNA: TGTGCCAGCAAAACAGGGGGAAGTCAGCCCCAGCATTTT
size: .; V: TRBV10-3; J: TRBJ1-2; D: TRBD1; CDR3: CAISAIQGADGYTF; DNA: TGTGCCATCAGCGCTATCCAGGGGGCAGATGGCTACACCTTC
size: few; V: TRBV27; J: TRBJ1-2; D: .; CDR3: CASSPTGTLLGYTF; DNA: TGTGCCAGCAGCCCTACAGGGACCTTGCTTGGCTACACCTTC
size: once; V: TRBV16; J: TRBJ2-7; D: .; CDR3: CASSLDMDLGYEQYF; DNA: TGTGCCAGCAGCCTGGACATGGATCTGGGCTACGAGCAGTACTTC
size: .; V: TRBV7-9; J: TRBJ1-1; D: .; CDR3: CASSPGRGPDTEAFF; DNA: TGTGCCAGCAGCCCTGGGAGGGGCCCAGACACTGAAGCTTTCTTT
size: .; V: TRBV30; J: TRBJ2-3; D: TRBD1; CDR3: CAWTQDRGADTQYF; DNA: TGTGCCTGGACGCAGGACAGGGGCGCAGATACGCAGTATTTT
size: .; V: TRBV6-5; J: TRBJ1-2; D: .; CDR3: CASSEGDNNYGYTF; DNA: TGTGCCAGCAGTGAAGGGGACAATAACTATGGCTACACCTTC
size: few; V: TRBV5-4; J: TRBJ1-2; D: .; CDR3: CASSPSSDRFNYGYTF; DNA: TGTGCCAGCAGCCCATCATCCGACAGGTTCAACTATGGCTACACCTTC
size: .; V: TRBV15; J: TRBJ2-6; D: .; CDR3: CATSRESALQGRSGANVLTF; DNA: TGTGCCACCAGCAGAGAGTCCGCCCTACAGGGCCGCTCTGGGGCCAACGTCCTGACTTTC
size: few; V: TRBV6-5; J: TRBJ2-1; D: .; CDR3: CASNRVGTYNEQFF; DNA: TGTGCCAGCAACAGGGTGGGGACCTACAATGAGCAGTTCTTC
size: .; V: TRBV21-1; J: TRBJ2-7; D: .; CDR3: CASSTQAEQYF; DNA: TGTGCCAGCAGCACCCAAGCCGAGCAGTACTTC
size: .; V: TRBV7-9; J: TRBJ2-5; D: TRBD1; CDR3: CASSQGTAYETQYF; DNA: TGTGCCAGCAGCCAAGGGACAGCGTATGAGACCCAGTACTTC
size: .; V: TRBV5-1; J: TRBJ2-5; D: TRBD2; CDR3: CASSPLTSGARETQYF; DNA: TGCGCCAGCAGCCCGCTGACTAGCGGGGCCCGGGAGACCCAGTACTTC
size: .; V: TRBV15; J: TRBJ1-3; D: TRBD1; CDR3: CATRDREAGNTIYF; DNA: TGTGCCACCCGCGACAGGGAGGCTGGAAACACCATATATTTT
size: .; V: TRBV7-9; J: TRBJ2-7; D: TRBD2; CDR3: CASSSAGVTYEQYF; DNA: TGTGCCAGCAGCTCGGCGGGAGTTACCTACGAGCAGTACTTC
size: once; V: TRBV5-1; J: TRBJ2-5; D: TRBD2; CDR3: CASQTSGGQETQYF; DNA: TGCGCCAGCCAAACTAGCGGGGGACAAGAGACCCAGTACTTC
size: .; V: TRBV5-1; J: TRBJ2-3; D: TRBD2; CDR3: CASRSTSGGTDTQYF; DNA: TGCGCCAGCAGGTCGACTAGCGGGGGGACAGATACGCAGTATTTT
size: .; V: TRBV7-2; J: TRBJ1-2; D: .; CDR3: CASSLPAGQSFYGYTF; DNA: TGTGCCAGCAGCTTGCCCGCCGGACAGAGTTTCTATGGCTACACCTTC
size: .; V: TRBV5-1; J: TRBJ2-3; D: TRBD2; CDR3: CASEIGLAGAKDTQYF; DNA: TGCGCCAGCGAAATTGGACTAGCGGGGGCTAAAGATACGCAGTATTTT
size: .; V: TRBV19; J: TRBJ2-1; D: TRBD2; CDR3: CASSIPAGGPAYNEQFF; DNA: TGTGCCAGTAGTATCCCCGCGGGAGGGCCCGCCTACAATGAGCAGTTCTTC
size: once; V: TRBV5-1; J: TRBJ2-1; D: .; CDR3: CASTISGTNNEQFF; DNA: TGCGCCAGCACCATATCCGGGACAAACAATGAGCAGTTCTTC
size: once; V: TRBV7-9; J: TRBJ2-5; D: .; CDR3: CASSLSRETQYF; DNA: TGTGCCAGCAGCTTATCCCGAGAGACCCAGTACTTC
size: .; V: TRBV11-2; J: TRBJ2-5; D: .; CDR3: CASSLVGQGGTQYF; DNA: TGTGCCAGCAGCTTAGTGGGCCAGGGAGGGACCCAGTACTTC
size: few; V: TRBV5-1; J: TRBJ2-7; D: .; CDR3: CASSFGGVGFYEQYF; DNA: TGCGCCAGCAGCTTCGGCGGAGTCGGTTTTTACGAGCAGTACTTC
size: few; V: TRBV6-5; J: TRBJ2-6; D: .; CDR3: CASRFTGANVLTF; DNA: TGTGCCAGCAGGTTCACTGGGGCCAACGTCCTGACTTTC
size: .; V: TRBV4-2; J: TRBJ2-1; D: .; CDR3: CASSQVSARLSYNEQFF; DNA: TGTGCCAGCAGCCAAGTGTCGGCCCGACTCTCCTACAATGAGCAGTTCTTC
size: .; V: TRBV9; J: TRBJ2-3; D: TRBD2; CDR3: CASSPKGGGAGTDTQYF; DNA: TGTGCCAGCAGCCCCAAAGGCGGGGGGGCCGGCACAGATACGCAGTATTTT
size: .; V: TRBV18; J: TRBJ2-5; D: .; CDR3: CASSSKRETQYF; DNA: TGTGCCAGCTCAAGCAAGAGAGAGACCCAGTACTTC
size: few; V: TRBV27; J: TRBJ2-1; D: TRBD1; CDR3: CASSRTGDISEQFF; DNA: TGTGCCAGCAGCAGGACAGGGGATATTAGTGAGCAGTTCTTC
size: .; V: TRBV2; J: TRBJ2-3; D: .; CDR3: CASSVERAQYF; DNA: TGTGCCAGCAGTGTCGAGAGGGCGCAGTATTTT
size: .; V: TRBV19; J: TRBJ2-1; D: TRBD1; CDR3: CASSHRGTEQFF; DNA: TGTGCCAGTAGTCACAGGGGAACTGAGCAGTTCTTC
size: once; V: TRBV2; J: TRBJ2-2; D: TRBD1; CDR3: CASSPGTAGELFF; DNA: TGTGCCAGCAGTCCCGGGACAGCCGGGGAGCTGTTTTTT
size: .; V: TRBV10-1; J: TRBJ1-5; D: .; CDR3: CASSESGGNHSNQPQHF; DNA: TGCGCCAGCAGTGAGTCAGGAGGGAACCATAGCAATCAGCCCCAGCATTTT
size: .; V: TRBV29-1; J: TRBJ2-3; D: TRBD2; CDR3: CSVRGDPAAPDTQYF; DNA: TGCAGCGTTCGGGGGGATCCCGCAGCCCCAGATACGCAGTATTTT
size: .; V: TRBV15; J: TRBJ2-1; D: TRBD2; CDR3: CATSRGYPGLASHEQFF; DNA: TGTGCCACCAGCAGAGGTTATCCGGGACTAGCTTCCCATGAGCAGTTCTTC
size: .; V: TRBV18; J: TRBJ1-2; D: .; CDR3: CASSPSPGKGYGYTF; DNA: TGTGCCAGCTCACCTAGTCCCGGGAAGGGATATGGCTACACCTTC